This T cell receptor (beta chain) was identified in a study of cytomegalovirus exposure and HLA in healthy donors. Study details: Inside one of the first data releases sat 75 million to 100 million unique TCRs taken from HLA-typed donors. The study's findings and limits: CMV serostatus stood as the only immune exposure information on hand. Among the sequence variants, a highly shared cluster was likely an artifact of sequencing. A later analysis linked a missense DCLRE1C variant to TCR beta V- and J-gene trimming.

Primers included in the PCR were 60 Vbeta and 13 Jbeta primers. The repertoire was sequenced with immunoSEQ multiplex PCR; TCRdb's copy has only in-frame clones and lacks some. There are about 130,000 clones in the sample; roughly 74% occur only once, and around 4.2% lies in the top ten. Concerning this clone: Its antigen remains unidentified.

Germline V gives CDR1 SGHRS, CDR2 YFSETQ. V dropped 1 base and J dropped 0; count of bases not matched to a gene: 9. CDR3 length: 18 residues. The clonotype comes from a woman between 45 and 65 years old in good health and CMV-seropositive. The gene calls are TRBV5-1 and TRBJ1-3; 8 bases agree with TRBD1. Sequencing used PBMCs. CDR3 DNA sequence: TGCGCCAGCAGCTTGTTTCCGGGGACAGGAGGCTCTGGAAACACCATATATTTT. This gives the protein CASSLFPGTGGSGNTIYF.